This TCR beta chain was retrieved from a study of cytomegalovirus exposure and HLA in healthy donors. CDR3 length: 15 residues. Looked up from germline, CDR1 is MDHEN and CDR2 is SYDVKM. V gave up 6 bases and J gave up 1 base; unmatched junction bases: 4. Primers for the PCR totalled 60 Vbeta and 13 Jbeta. Method: immunoSEQ multiplex PCR; TCRdb's copy keeps in-frame clones and lacks some. The data hold around 140,000 clones, with around 73% observed a single time. Points on this clone: What it binds is not known.

Study-level results: Previously analyzed data showed that most TCR beta V segments were productive at a frequency of about 90% or about 30%.

The sequenced material came from PBMCs. The V call is TRBV28, the J call TRBJ2-5, with 11 bases matching TRBD2. The source of this sequence is a female donor in good health and CMV-seronegative. The DNA of the CDR3 is TGTGCCAGCAGCATGACTAGCGGGGTCCAAGAGACCCAGTACTTC. Protein product: CASSMTSGVQETQYF. Looking up the rest from reference TRBV28 and TRBJ2-5 gives the full variable domain: DVKVTQSSRYLVKRTGEKVFLECVQDMDHENMFWYRQDPGLGLRLIYFSYDVKMKEKGDIPEGYSVSREKKERFSLILESASTNQTSMYLCASSMTSGVQETQYFGPGTRLLVL.